The 13 T cell receptor beta chains below come from one sample, sequenced in a study of siplizumab effects on memory and regulatory T cells. The table came from immunoSEQ multiplex PCR; TCRdb's copy has only in-frame clones and leaves some out. The sample consists of roughly 120,000 clones, around 94% of them appearing once. Sequencing input: non-Treg CD4+ T cells sorted from blood. These receptors all stem from a human donor in good health.

This clone was seen once. The CDR3 coding sequence is TGCGCCAGCAGCGAAACCCAGGGGACTAATTCGGCCCTCCACTTT. Protein product: CASSETQGTNSALHF. This sequence joins TRBV5-1 and TRBJ1-6, with a tentative D call TRBD1 (6 bases). V lost 4 bases and J lost 14, with 22 bases in between. In germline, CDR1 is SGHRS, CDR2 YFSETQ. The CDR3 extends over 15 amino acids.

The V gene is TRBV5-1, the J gene TRBJ2-3, with 10 bases fitting TRBD2. With 4 bases clipped from V and 2 bases from J, the junction kept 7 bases outside the gene matches. The CDR3 length is 16 residues. The germline gives CDR1 SGHRS, CDR2 YFSETQ. CDR3 sequence: CASSLPAGGPTDTQYF. The DNA for the CDR3 is TGCGCCAGCAGCCTACCAGCGGGAGGGCCCACAGATACGCAGTATTTT.

J is TRBJ1-5 and V is TRBV14; no firm D call. Germline lookup yields CDR1 SGHDN and CDR2 FVKESK. Trimming stripped 1 base from V and 0 bases from J, with 28 bases between. The CDR3 has 22 amino acids. CDR3 in DNA: TGTGCCAGCAGCCAAGTGTCTGTGGTAGTCGACCCTTTCAAATATAGCAATCAGCCCCAGCATTTT. It translates to CASSQVSVVVDPFKYSNQPQHF. Complete variable domain (other parts from reference TRBV14 and TRBJ1-5): EAGVTQFPSHSVIEKGQTVTLRCDPISGHDNLYWYRRVMGKEIKFLLHFVKESKQDESGMPNNRFLAERTGGTYSTLKVQPAELEDSGVYFCASSQVSVVVDPFKYSNQPQHFGDGTRLSIL.

The gene calls are TRBV7-8 and TRBJ2-7; no definite D call. V was pared by 8 bases and J by 1 base, with 12 bases between. The germline V gene encodes CDR1 SGHVS and CDR2 FQNEAQ. The CDR3 length is 13 residues. CDR3 nucleotides: TGTGCCAGCGGGTTTAGGTTGTCCTACGAGCAGTACTTC. It translates to CASGFRLSYEQYF.

This chain joins TRBV7-8 and TRBJ2-2; 7 bases are a match to TRBD1. Germline CDR1 SGHVS, CDR2 FQNEAQ. This CDR3 has 13 amino acids. The V segment lost 6 bases and the J segment 4 bases; nucleotides outside the gene matches: 2. The CDR3 reads CASRGQPTGELFF. CDR3 nucleotides: TGTGCCAGCAGGGGACAGCCCACCGGGGAGCTGTTTTTT.

As DNA, the CDR3 is TGTGCCAGCACCCGACAGGCGGGAACCATGAACACTGAAGCTTTCTTT. Translation gives CASTRQAGTMNTEAFF. V and J are TRBV4-2 and TRBJ1-1; D perhaps matches TRBD1 (6 bases). The germline gives CDR1 LGHNA, CDR2 YNFKEQ. V shed 7 bases and J shed 0 bases, with 18 bases lying between them. The CDR3 has 16 amino acids.

V is TRBV5-1 and J is TRBJ2-7, with 11 bases aligning to TRBD1. Germline V gives CDR1 SGHRS, CDR2 YFSETQ. The CDR3 loop spans 16 amino acids. The V gene end was trimmed by 4 bases and the J gene end by 3 bases; junction bases not matched to a gene: 9. The DNA of the CDR3 is TGCGCCAGCAGCGCCTGGACAGGGGGCAGCAACTACGAGCAGTACTTC. It translates to CASSAWTGGSNYEQYF.

V and J are TRBV7-9 and TRBJ2-3; 9 bases line up with TRBD1. V lost 4 bases, J lost 4 bases, and 15 bases stayed unmatched. From germline, CDR1 is SEHNR and CDR2 FQNEAQ (reference sequence). This CDR3 is 18 amino acids long. The CDR3 is CASSSENSDRGGADTQYF. The CDR3 DNA follows: TGTGCCAGCAGCTCAGAGAATTCGGACAGGGGAGGCGCAGATACGCAGTATTTT.

The rearrangement links TRBV10-3 to TRBJ2-6; D remains unclear. The CDR3 totals 16 residues. V was pared by 2 bases and J by 0 bases, with 8 bases between. Per the germline V gene, CDR1 is ENHRY and CDR2 is SYGVKD. The CDR3 coding sequence is TGTGCCATCAGTGAGCCACCTAACTCTGGGGCCAACGTCCTGACTTTC. Amino acids: CAISEPPNSGANVLTF.

V gene TRBV7-9 combines with J gene TRBJ1-2, with D unresolved. The CDR3 runs 12 residues. V was shortened by 1 base and J by 8 bases, with 8 bases between the two germline ends. From germline, CDR1 is SEHNR and CDR2 FQNEAQ (reference sequence). Here the CDR3 reads CASSLEGYGYTF. The CDR3 DNA sequence: TGTGCCAGCAGCTTAGAGGGTTACGGCTACACCTTC.

The CDR3 sequence is CASSTSTDTQYF. The CDR3 nucleotides read TGTGCCAGCAGTACCAGCACAGATACGCAGTATTTT. V and J are TRBV2 and TRBJ2-3; D ambiguous. V dropped 5 bases and J dropped 0 bases, with 3 bases sitting between them. The length of the CDR3 is 12 residues. Germline V CDR1 and CDR2: SNHLY, FYNNEI. Based on the CDR3 plus reference TRBV2 and TRBJ2-3, the full variable domain is EPEVTQTPSHQVTQMGQEVILRCVPISNHLYFYWYRQILGQKVEFLVSFYNNEISEKSEIFDDQFSVERPDGSNFTLKIRSTKLEDSAMYFCASSTSTDTQYFGPGTRLTVL.

This rearrangement joins TRBV6-6 to TRBJ2-1; D remains ambiguous. The CDR3 extends over 12 amino acids. Germline CDR1 reads MNHNY; CDR2 reads SVGAGI (reference sequence). With 6 bases removed from V and 6 bases from J, the gap between germline ends came to 9 bases. CDR3: CASSPVGNEQFF. The CDR3 DNA is TGTGCCAGCAGCCCAGTGGGCAATGAGCAGTTCTTC.

The chain uses TRBV7-6 and TRBJ2-7; D gene ambiguous. V was shortened by 1 base and J by 4 bases, with 11 bases between the two germline ends. Germline CDR1 SGHVS, CDR2 FNYEAQ. The length of the CDR3 is 14 residues. As DNA, the CDR3 is TGTGCCAGCAGCTTAGTGCAAGGACCGTACGAGCAGTACTTC. Its translation is CASSLVQGPYEQYF.